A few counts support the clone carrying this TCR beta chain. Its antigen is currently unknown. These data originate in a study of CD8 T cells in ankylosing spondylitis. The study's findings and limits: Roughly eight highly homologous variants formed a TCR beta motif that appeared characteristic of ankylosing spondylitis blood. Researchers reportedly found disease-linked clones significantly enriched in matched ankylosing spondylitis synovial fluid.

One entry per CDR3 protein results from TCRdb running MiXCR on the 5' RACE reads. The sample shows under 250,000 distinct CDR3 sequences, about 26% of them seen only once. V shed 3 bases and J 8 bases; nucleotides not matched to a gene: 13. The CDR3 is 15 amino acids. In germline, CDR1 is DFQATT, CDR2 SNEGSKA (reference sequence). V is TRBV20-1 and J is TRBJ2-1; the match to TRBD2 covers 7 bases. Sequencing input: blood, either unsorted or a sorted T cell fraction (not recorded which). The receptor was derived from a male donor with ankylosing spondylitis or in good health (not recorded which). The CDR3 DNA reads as TGCAGTGCTAGGGCTGCTAACGGGAGGCCCTATGAGCAGTTCTTC. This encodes CSARAANGRPYEQFF.